The rows below give T cell receptor beta chains drawn from one sample of a study of Tregs in tolerant kidney transplant recipients. Using immunoSEQ multiplex PCR, the repertoire was profiled, and TCRdb retains in-frame clones only, with some absent. Of 50,000 or so clones in the sample, approximately 89% are singletons; the top ten hold 15% to 19%. The material was CD8+ T cells from blood (PBMCs), obtained 12 months after the transplant. These receptors came from a human patient who received a combined kidney and bone marrow transplant. Some T cells may have come from the graft donor. Both conserved end residues are part of each CDR3. Fields, in order: clone size, V gene, J gene, D gene, CDR3 DNA, CDR3 protein. The D gene is left open where the match is weak. The size of a clone is reported for some rows only, either as once, few or many, or as a class for expanded clones.

clone size: -; V gene: TRBV2; J gene: TRBJ2-3; D gene: -; CDR3 DNA: TGTGCCAGCAACGGGGGACGGATGGGGACAGATACGCAGTATTTT; CDR3 protein: CASNGGRMGTDTQYF
clone size: few; V gene: TRBV27; J gene: TRBJ2-5; D gene: TRBD1; CDR3 DNA: TGTGCCAGCAGTCCCCGCCCCTACCGGGACAGGGCCCCGTACCAAGAGACCCAGTACTTC; CDR3 protein: CASSPRPYRDRAPYQETQYF
clone size: -; V gene: TRBV28; J gene: TRBJ1-5; D gene: -; CDR3 DNA: TGTGCCAGCAGGGCAACAGGGAGCAATCAGCCCCAGCATTTT; CDR3 protein: CASRATGSNQPQHF
clone size: -; V gene: TRBV5-1; J gene: TRBJ2-7; D gene: -; CDR3 DNA: TGCGCCAGCAGCCCAACCGGGACACCCTACGAGCAGTACTTC; CDR3 protein: CASSPTGTPYEQYF
clone size: -; V gene: TRBV19; J gene: TRBJ2-1; D gene: TRBD2; CDR3 DNA: TGTGCCAGTAGTATAGCCTCGTTAGCGGGAGGGTACAATGAGCAGTTCTTC; CDR3 protein: CASSIASLAGGYNEQFF
clone size: -; V gene: TRBV11-3; J gene: TRBJ2-7; D gene: -; CDR3 DNA: TGTGCCAGCAGCTTCGGGGGTGAGGGGTCCTACGAGCAGTACTTC; CDR3 protein: CASSFGGEGSYEQYF
clone size: -; V gene: TRBV12-5; J gene: TRBJ2-2; D gene: TRBD2; CDR3 DNA: TGTGCTAGTGGTTTGGTATTTAGCGGGAGTCACACCGGGGAGCTGTTTTTT; CDR3 protein: CASGLVFSGSHTGELFF
clone size: -; V gene: TRBV7-2; J gene: TRBJ2-3; D gene: TRBD2; CDR3 DNA: TGTGCCAGCAGCTTAGGACTAGCGGGAGGGCCAACAGATACGCAGTATTTT; CDR3 protein: CASSLGLAGGPTDTQYF
clone size: -; V gene: TRBV19; J gene: TRBJ2-1; D gene: TRBD1; CDR3 DNA: TGTGCCAGTAGTTCAAACCACAGGGGAAATGAGCAGTTCTTC; CDR3 protein: CASSSNHRGNEQFF
clone size: once; V gene: TRBV6-1; J gene: TRBJ2-7; D gene: TRBD1; CDR3 DNA: TGTGCCAGCAGCCAGACAGGGGCGTCCTACGAGCAGTACTTC; CDR3 protein: CASSQTGASYEQYF
clone size: -; V gene: TRBV9; J gene: TRBJ2-1; D gene: TRBD2; CDR3 DNA: TGTGCCAGCAGCGATAGCGGGAGCTCCTACAATGAGCAGTTCTTC; CDR3 protein: CASSDSGSSYNEQFF
clone size: -; V gene: TRBV7-3; J gene: TRBJ2-3; D gene: -; CDR3 DNA: TGTGCCAGCAGCTTAGGGGGGACAGATACGCAGTATTTT; CDR3 protein: CASSLGGTDTQYF
clone size: -; V gene: TRBV5-6; J gene: TRBJ1-6; D gene: TRBD1; CDR3 DNA: TGTGCCAGCAGCACCGGACAGGGATATTCACCCCTCCACTTT; CDR3 protein: CASSTGQGYSPLHF
clone size: -; V gene: TRBV4-3; J gene: TRBJ2-5; D gene: -; CDR3 DNA: TGCGCCAGCAGCCACCTTGACAGACAAGAGACCCAGTACTTC; CDR3 protein: CASSHLDRQETQYF
clone size: -; V gene: TRBV6-1; J gene: TRBJ1-5; D gene: -; CDR3 DNA: TGTGCCAGCAGCCAAGACAGGACGCATCAGCCCCAGCATTTT; CDR3 protein: CASSQDRTHQPQHF
clone size: -; V gene: TRBV13; J gene: TRBJ1-1; D gene: TRBD1; CDR3 DNA: TGTGCCAGCAGCTCGGGGACAGGTGGCGCTTTCTTT; CDR3 protein: CASSSGTGGAFF
clone size: -; V gene: TRBV5-4; J gene: TRBJ2-2; D gene: -; CDR3 DNA: TGTGCCACCCAGTCGGGGGACACCGGGGAGCTGTTTTTT; CDR3 protein: CATQSGDTGELFF
clone size: -; V gene: TRBV7-7; J gene: TRBJ2-7; D gene: TRBD1; CDR3 DNA: TGTGCCAGCAGCTTAGGACAGGGTCCCTCCTACGAGCAGTACTTC; CDR3 protein: CASSLGQGPSYEQYF
clone size: -; V gene: TRBV27; J gene: TRBJ2-7; D gene: TRBD2; CDR3 DNA: TGTGCCAGCAGTTTCCGGGGGGGGAATTCCTACGAGCAGTACTTC; CDR3 protein: CASSFRGGNSYEQYF
clone size: -; V gene: TRBV15; J gene: TRBJ2-7; D gene: -; CDR3 DNA: TGTGCCACCAGCAGAGAAGGCGGCAGCTCCTACGAGCAGTACTTC; CDR3 protein: CATSREGGSSYEQYF
clone size: -; V gene: TRBV7-9; J gene: TRBJ1-5; D gene: -; CDR3 DNA: TGTGCCAGCAGCTCAACAGGGCCGGGCAATCAGCCCCAGCATTTT; CDR3 protein: CASSSTGPGNQPQHF
clone size: -; V gene: TRBV5-6; J gene: TRBJ2-5; D gene: TRBD1; CDR3 DNA: TGTGCCAGCAGCCCGACAGGGGTGACCCAGTACTTC; CDR3 protein: CASSPTGVTQYF
clone size: -; V gene: TRBV11-2; J gene: TRBJ2-1; D gene: -; CDR3 DNA: TGTGCCAGCAGCTTAGGATTTAGCGGCTACTCCTACAATGAGCAGTTCTTC; CDR3 protein: CASSLGFSGYSYNEQFF
clone size: -; V gene: TRBV14; J gene: TRBJ1-1; D gene: TRBD1; CDR3 DNA: TGTGCCAGCAGCCCACCGGGACAGGGGTGGACTGAAGCTTTCTTT; CDR3 protein: CASSPPGQGWTEAFF
clone size: -; V gene: TRBV11-3; J gene: TRBJ2-1; D gene: TRBD2; CDR3 DNA: TGTGCCAGCAGCGGGACTAGCGGGGGCCGTGTCCGTGAGCAGTTCTTC; CDR3 protein: CASSGTSGGRVREQFF
clone size: -; V gene: TRBV19; J gene: TRBJ2-2; D gene: -; CDR3 DNA: TGTGCCAGTAGTACCCGACTAGAGGGCACCGGGGAGCTGTTTTTT; CDR3 protein: CASSTRLEGTGELFF
clone size: -; V gene: TRBV4-3; J gene: TRBJ1-2; D gene: -; CDR3 DNA: TGCGCCAGCAGCCCCCAAGTTAACTCGCGGGCGCAGCGCTATGGCTACACCTTC; CDR3 protein: CASSPQVNSRAQRYGYTF
clone size: -; V gene: TRBV7-6; J gene: TRBJ1-1; D gene: -; CDR3 DNA: TGTGCCAGCAGCTTAGTGCGGGGCACTGAAGCTTTCTTT; CDR3 protein: CASSLVRGTEAFF
clone size: -; V gene: TRBV4-2; J gene: TRBJ2-3; D gene: -; CDR3 DNA: TGTGCCAGCAGCCAAGAAGTCCAGGGGACGAGCACAGATACGCAGTATTTT; CDR3 protein: CASSQEVQGTSTDTQYF
clone size: -; V gene: TRBV4-2; J gene: TRBJ2-5; D gene: TRBD2; CDR3 DNA: TGTGCCAGCAGCCAAGTTAACCTTCGGGGGGGCCGGGAGACCCAGTACTTC; CDR3 protein: CASSQVNLRGGRETQYF
clone size: -; V gene: TRBV12-1; J gene: TRBJ2-3; D gene: -; CDR3 DNA: TGTGCCAGCAGCTTCGGGGATACGCAGTATTTT; CDR3 protein: CASSFGDTQYF
clone size: once; V gene: TRBV7-3; J gene: TRBJ2-4; D gene: TRBD2; CDR3 DNA: TGTGCCAGCAGCTCAACTTCAAAGACTAGCGGGGGGGCCGTTCACGACATTCAGTACTTC; CDR3 protein: CASSSTSKTSGGAVHDIQYF